This is a list of T cell receptor beta chains from one sample in a study of radiotherapy plus CTLA-4 blockade in lung cancer. Sequencing used immunoSEQ multiplex PCR; TCRdb keeps in-frame clones, though not all of them. Of approximately 69,000 clones in the sample, approximately 78% were seen once. The material sequenced was peripheral blood, taken from a patient treated with radiotherapy plus ipilimumab. The receptors stem from a human donor with non-small cell lung cancer who had a complete response to radiotherapy plus ipilimumab. Each CDR3 is given with its conserved first and last residue. Each record gives: CDR3 DNA, CDR3 protein, J gene, CDR3 length, V gene, D gene, clone size. D genes are given only for firm matches. Where a row states a size, it is once, few, many or the class of an expanded clone; other rows omit it.

TGCGCCAGCAGCCAAGGCCCGTACAGGGGCCAGACTAATGAAAAACTGTTTTTT | CASSQGPYRGQTNEKLFF | TRBJ1-4 | 18 | TRBV4-3 | TRBD1 | .
TGTGCCAGCTCACCGTCGGGATTTGAAGCTTTCTTT | CASSPSGFEAFF | TRBJ1-1 | 12 | TRBV18 | . | .
TGCGCCAGCAGCCAAGATAGGCAGGGCTGGGCGACGCAGTATTTT | CASSQDRQGWATQYF | TRBJ2-3 | 15 | TRBV4-3 | . | few
TGTGCCAGCAGTTGGGCCCGTTTAGCGGGGGACAATGAGCAGTTCTTC | CASSWARLAGDNEQFF | TRBJ2-1 | 16 | TRBV27 | TRBD2 | .
TGTGCCAGCAGCGGGGGAGGTCTCAGAGCTTTCTTT | CASSGGGLRAFF | TRBJ1-1 | 12 | TRBV9 | . | .
TGCGCCAGCAGGGGCAGCGGGGAAACCTACAATGAGCAGTTCTTC | CASRGSGETYNEQFF | TRBJ2-1 | 15 | TRBV5-1 | TRBD2 | .
TGCGCCAGCAGTCAATACGGGGACGACAGGGCCGGCTACGAGCAGTACTTC | CASSQYGDDRAGYEQYF | TRBJ2-7 | 17 | TRBV23-1 | TRBD1 | .
TGTGCCAGCAGTTTAACGTGGGAGTCTTTCTATGAGCAGTTCTTC | CASSLTWESFYEQFF | TRBJ2-1 | 15 | TRBV27 | . | .
TGTGCCAGTAGTAGAGACACAGATACGCAGTATTTT | CASSRDTDTQYF | TRBJ2-3 | 12 | TRBV19 | . | .
TGTGCCACCAGCAGGGAGGACCTGAACACTGAAGCTTTCTTT | CATSREDLNTEAFF | TRBJ1-1 | 14 | TRBV15 | . | .
TGTGCCAGCAGCTTAGGGGTGGATGAAGCTTTCTTT | CASSLGVDEAFF | TRBJ1-1 | 12 | TRBV7-6 | . | .
TGTGCCAGCAGCGCGAGGACTAGCGGGAGGGGAGATACGCAGTATTTT | CASSARTSGRGDTQYF | TRBJ2-3 | 16 | TRBV9 | TRBD2 | .
TGTGCCAGCAGTCGGACGGGACTTACCTACGAGCAGTACTTC | CASSRTGLTYEQYF | TRBJ2-7 | 14 | TRBV5-6 | . | .
TGTGCCAGCAGCTTAGATTTTGCAGGGGAGGACACTGAAGCTTTCTTT | CASSLDFAGEDTEAFF | TRBJ1-1 | 16 | TRBV7-2 | . | .
TGCGCCAGCAGATACAATGAGCAGTTCTTC | CASRYNEQFF | TRBJ2-1 | 10 | TRBV5-1 | . | .
TGTGCCAGCAGCTTAGACGCTTTTGGAAACACCATATATTTT | CASSLDAFGNTIYF | TRBJ1-3 | 14 | TRBV7-9 | . | .
TGTGCCAGCAGCGTTACAGGGTACCCTAGCACAGATACGCAGTATTTT | CASSVTGYPSTDTQYF | TRBJ2-3 | 16 | TRBV9 | . | .
TGTGCCAGCCCCGGGCCGGTGAACACTGAAGCTTTCTTT | CASPGPVNTEAFF | TRBJ1-1 | 13 | TRBV6-1 | . | .
TGCAGCGCCCTTTCAAACGGTTATAATGAAAAACTGTTTTTT | CSALSNGYNEKLFF | TRBJ1-4 | 14 | TRBV29-1 | . | .
TGTGCCAGCAGCTTAGGAGTTGAGACACCGCTGTTTTTT | CASSLGVETPLFF | TRBJ1-4 | 13 | TRBV11-2 | . | .